The source of this T cell receptor beta chain is a study of blood T cells in healthy people across ages. Isolated PBMCs totaled at least 7 million in each sample. The CDR3 extends over 14 amino acids. The germline gives CDR1 SQVTM, CDR2 ANQGSEA. Trimming stripped 6 bases from V and 2 bases from J, with 17 bases between. Findings and caveats of the study: As age increased, TCR beta diversity per million T cells fell in a roughly linear fashion. Because sorting was not performed, PBMCs prevented conclusive naive versus antigen-experienced comparison.

Primed by a sample-barcoded 5' primer and a J-beta primer mix, a second PCR proceeded for 7 to 11 cycles. The yield of each sample was at least 2.5 million CDR3-containing paired-end reads. TCRdb re-called the 5' RACE reads through MiXCR, storing one row per CDR3 protein. Of over 1,300,000 distinct CDR3 sequences in the sample, 45% to 70% were seen once. As regards this clonotype: Antigen specificity is unknown.

The chain couples TRBV29-1 to TRBJ2-7; perhaps D is TRBD1 or TRBD2 (5 bases each). Material: blood. The sequence derives from a man aged 18 to 29 in good health. CDR3 residues: CSVAGTENAYEQYF. The CDR3 DNA follows: TGCAGCGTGGCCGGGACCGAGAACGCCTACGAGCAGTACTTC.